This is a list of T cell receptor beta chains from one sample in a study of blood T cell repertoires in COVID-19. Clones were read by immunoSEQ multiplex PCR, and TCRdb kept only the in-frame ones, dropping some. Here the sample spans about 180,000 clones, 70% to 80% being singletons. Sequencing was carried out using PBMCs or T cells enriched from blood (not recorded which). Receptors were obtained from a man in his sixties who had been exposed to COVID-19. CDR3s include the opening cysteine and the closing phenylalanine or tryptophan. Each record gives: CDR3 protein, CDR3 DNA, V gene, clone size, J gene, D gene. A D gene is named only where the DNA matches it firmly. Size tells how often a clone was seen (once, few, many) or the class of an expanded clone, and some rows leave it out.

CDR3: CASTLLSDTEAFF
DNA: TGTGCCAGCACCCTCCTTTCGGACACTGAAGCTTTCTTT
V: TRBV28
size: -
J: TRBJ1-1
D: -

CDR3: CASSGVGGNQPQHF
DNA: TGTGCCAGCAGTGGCGTAGGGGGCAATCAGCCCCAGCATTTT
V: TRBV2
size: -
J: TRBJ1-5
D: -

CDR3: CAWSVGQTSTDTQYF
DNA: TGTGCCTGGAGTGTAGGACAGACTAGCACAGATACGCAGTATTTT
V: TRBV30
size: -
J: TRBJ2-3
D: -

CDR3: CASSPGGKGNRKLFF
DNA: TGTGCCAGCAGCCCGGGTGGGAAGGGGAACAGAAAACTGTTTTTT
V: TRBV9
size: -
J: TRBJ1-4
D: -

CDR3: CASSHGRQGAGGYTF
DNA: TGCGCCAGCAGCCATGGGCGACAGGGGGCAGGAGGCTACACCTTC
V: TRBV5-1
size: -
J: TRBJ1-2
D: TRBD1

CDR3: CASSLGASGPQPYNEQFF
DNA: TGTGCCAGCAGCTTGGGTGCTAGCGGACCGCAGCCCTACAATGAGCAGTTCTTC
V: TRBV5-4
size: -
J: TRBJ2-1
D: TRBD2

CDR3: CASRETGGNTGELFF
DNA: TGTGCCAGCAGGGAGACAGGGGGAAACACCGGGGAGCTGTTTTTT
V: TRBV7-3
size: -
J: TRBJ2-2
D: TRBD1

CDR3: CAWSVTGVGQPQHF
DNA: TGTGCCTGGAGCGTAACAGGGGTAGGGCAGCCCCAGCATTTT
V: TRBV30
size: -
J: TRBJ1-5
D: TRBD1

CDR3: CSASIVAGGTTDTQYF
DNA: TGCAGTGCTAGTATCGTAGCGGGAGGGACCACAGATACGCAGTATTTT
V: TRBV20-1
size: -
J: TRBJ2-3
D: TRBD2

CDR3: CASSKGTVNQPQHF
DNA: TGTGCCAGTAGTAAAGGGACAGTCAATCAGCCCCAGCATTTT
V: TRBV19
size: -
J: TRBJ1-5
D: TRBD1

CDR3: CASSPTWTGANYGYTF
DNA: TGTGCCAGCAGCCCAACGTGGACAGGGGCTAACTATGGCTACACCTTC
V: TRBV5-4
size: few
J: TRBJ1-2
D: TRBD1

CDR3: CAGHRRSTDTQYF
DNA: TGTGCCGGACACAGGCGAAGCACAGATACGCAGTATTTT
V: TRBV19
size: -
J: TRBJ2-3
D: -

CDR3: CASSSLRDRVLDTQYF
DNA: TGTGCCAGCAGCTCCCTCCGGGACAGGGTACTCGATACGCAGTATTTT
V: TRBV5-8
size: once
J: TRBJ2-3
D: TRBD1

CDR3: CASSRLFPGGQLEAFF
DNA: TGTGCCAGCAGCAGACTATTTCCAGGGGGCCAACTTGAAGCTTTCTTT
V: TRBV9
size: few
J: TRBJ1-1
D: TRBD1

CDR3: CASSLLPSGSHNEQFF
DNA: TGTGCCAGCAGCTTATTACCTAGCGGGAGTCACAATGAGCAGTTCTTC
V: TRBV7-3
size: once
J: TRBJ2-1
D: TRBD2

CDR3: CASSIWASGSDEQFF
DNA: TGTGCCAGTAGTATTTGGGCTAGCGGGAGTGATGAGCAGTTCTTC
V: TRBV19
size: -
J: TRBJ2-1
D: TRBD2

CDR3: CASSEWAGGETQYF
DNA: TGTGCCAGCAGTGAATGGGCGGGGGGCGAGACCCAGTACTTC
V: TRBV2
size: once
J: TRBJ2-5
D: TRBD2

CDR3: CASSEWGQGALDEQYF
DNA: TGTGCCAGCAGTGAATGGGGACAGGGGGCCTTGGACGAGCAGTACTTC
V: TRBV25-1
size: -
J: TRBJ2-7
D: TRBD1

CDR3: CASSQIPTDTQYF
DNA: TGTGCCAGCAGCCAGATACCGACAGATACGCAGTATTTT
V: TRBV7-3
size: once
J: TRBJ2-3
D: -

CDR3: CATRSGDRGLGGTDTQYF
DNA: TGTGCCACCCGCAGCGGGGACAGGGGACTAGGGGGCACAGATACGCAGTATTTT
V: TRBV24-1
size: -
J: TRBJ2-3
D: TRBD1

CDR3: CASSLTGHRLSNQPQHF
DNA: TGTGCCAGCAGTTTAACTGGACATCGCCTTAGCAATCAGCCCCAGCATTTT
V: TRBV28
size: -
J: TRBJ1-5
D: -

CDR3: CASSEMGGTEAFF
DNA: TGTGCCAGCAGTGAAATGGGGGGCACTGAAGCTTTCTTT
V: TRBV6-1
size: -
J: TRBJ1-1
D: -

CDR3: CASGPGDEAYNEQFF
DNA: TGCGCCAGCGGGCCGGGAGACGAGGCCTACAATGAGCAGTTCTTC
V: TRBV5-1
size: -
J: TRBJ2-1
D: -

CDR3: CASSLEGGQYF
DNA: TGTGCCAGCAGCTTAGAAGGGGGGCAGTACTTC
V: TRBV13
size: -
J: TRBJ2-7
D: -

CDR3: CASSPRDSSYNEQFF
DNA: TGTGCCAGCAGCCCCCGGGACAGTTCCTACAATGAGCAGTTCTTC
V: TRBV7-3
size: once
J: TRBJ2-1
D: TRBD1

CDR3: CASSRQGEDSPLHF
DNA: TGTGCCAGCAGCCGACAGGGGGAGGATTCACCCCTCCACTTT
V: TRBV6-5
size: -
J: TRBJ1-6
D: TRBD1

CDR3: CASQDSSGNTIYF
DNA: TGTGCCAGTCAGGACAGCTCTGGAAACACCATATATTTT
V: TRBV28
size: -
J: TRBJ1-3
D: -

CDR3: CASSQVTDFSNQPQHF
DNA: TGCGCCAGCAGCCAGGTGACAGACTTTAGCAATCAGCCCCAGCATTTT
V: TRBV4-1
size: -
J: TRBJ1-5
D: -

CDR3: CASSYTGTLNTDTQYF
DNA: TGTGCCAGCAGCTACACCGGGACATTAAACACAGATACGCAGTATTTT
V: TRBV7-9
size: many
J: TRBJ2-3
D: -

CDR3: CASSLDRGLYLTGELFF
DNA: TGTGCCAGCAGCTTAGATCGAGGGCTATACCTAACCGGGGAGCTGTTTTTT
V: TRBV11-2
size: few
J: TRBJ2-2
D: -

CDR3: CASSLDAGRTYGYTF
DNA: TGTGCCAGCAGCTTAGATGCAGGGCGCACCTATGGCTACACCTTC
V: TRBV7-3
size: -
J: TRBJ1-2
D: -

CDR3: CAISPGASTDTQYF
DNA: TGTGCCATCAGCCCGGGAGCTAGCACAGATACGCAGTATTTT
V: TRBV10-3
size: -
J: TRBJ2-3
D: -

CDR3: CASSGLLAGGVNEQFF
DNA: TGTGCCAGCAGCGGCCTACTAGCGGGAGGGGTCAATGAGCAGTTCTTC
V: TRBV11-3
size: -
J: TRBJ2-1
D: TRBD2

CDR3: CASSLIRTSGITDTQYF
DNA: TGTGCCAGCTCACTAATAAGGACTAGCGGAATCACAGATACGCAGTATTTT
V: TRBV18
size: -
J: TRBJ2-3
D: TRBD2

CDR3: CASSSAGTSLFGQFF
DNA: TGTGCCAGCAGCTCGGCCGGGACTAGCCTTTTTGGGCAGTTCTTC
V: TRBV7-9
size: medium-sized
J: TRBJ2-1
D: TRBD2

CDR3: CASSPRQGLGASTDTQYF
DNA: TGTGCCAGCAGCCCCCGACAGGGCCTCGGCGCTAGCACAGATACGCAGTATTTT
V: TRBV11-2
size: few
J: TRBJ2-3
D: TRBD1

CDR3: CASSRGPSGELFF
DNA: TGTGCCAGCAGCAGGGGTCCCTCCGGGGAGCTGTTTTTT
V: TRBV5-4
size: -
J: TRBJ2-2
D: -